These 6 T cell receptor beta chains share one sample of origin, sequenced in a study of cytomegalovirus exposure and HLA in healthy donors. Primers for the PCR totalled 60 Vbeta and 13 Jbeta. TCRdb's copy holds only in-frame clones and misses some; the assay was immunoSEQ multiplex PCR. The table records over 70,000 clones, roughly 80% of them present only once. Sequencing was carried out using PBMCs. The receptors here all came from a man aged 50 to 60 in good health and CMV-seropositive.

The chain joins TRBV7-2 to TRBJ2-1; tentative D call: TRBD1 (5 bases). V was clipped by 5 bases and J by 6 bases, with 11 bases between them. Germline values: CDR1 SGHTA, CDR2 FQGNSA. The CDR3 extends over 13 amino acids. The DNA for the CDR3 is TGTGCCAGCAGCCAAAATCAGGGCAATGAGCAGTTCTTC. Its translation is CASSQNQGNEQFF.

The chain has TRBV6-5 and TRBJ1-1, with D tentatively TRBD1 (5 bases). V lost 0 bases and J 11 bases, leaving 10 bases between the germline ends. CDR1 is MNHEY, CDR2 SVGAGI, per germline. CDR3 length equals 12 residues. The DNA of the CDR3 is TGTGCCAGCAGTTACTCGCGGGGGTGTGCTTTCTTT. Translated: CASSYSRGCAFF.

In this sample, this clone turned up once. The V and J genes are TRBV11-1 and TRBJ2-1; no clear D gene. Trimming left V 1 base short and J 7 bases short, with 8 bases between. Germline V gene data show CDR1 as SGHAT and CDR2 as FQDESV (reference sequence). The CDR3 runs 13 residues. The CDR3 bases are TGTGCCAGCAGCTTAGGGTTCGCGAATGAGCAGTTCTTC. Residues: CASSLGFANEQFF. Filled out from reference TRBV11-1 and TRBJ2-1, the complete variable domain reads EAEVAQSPRYKITEKSQAVAFWCDPISGHATLYWYRQILGQGPELLVQFQDESVVDDSQLPKDRFSAERLKGVDSTLKIQPAELGDSAMYLCASSLGFANEQFFGPGTRLTVL.

The chain joins TRBV5-4 to TRBJ2-3; a weak D match, TRBD2 (6 bases). Germline V CDR1 and CDR2: SGHNT, YYREEE (reference sequence). The CDR3 spans 13 residues. Trimming took 5 bases from V and 5 from J, leaving 12 bases between them. In DNA form, the CDR3 reads TGTGCCAGCAGGCCGGGTAGCGGAGATACGCAGTATTTT. Protein product: CASRPGSGDTQYF.

Worth noting for this clone: Germline and junction disagree at one end, which may indicate a read error. The chain has TRBV7-9 and TRBJ1-1; tentative D call: TRBD1 (5 bases). The germline CDR1 and CDR2 sequences are SEHNR and FQNEAQ (reference sequence). The CDR3 is 15 amino acids. The CDR3 bases are TGTTCCAGCAGCTTTAGGGGTAACATTGACACTGAAGCTTTCTTT. Its protein is CSSSFRGNIDTEAFF.

The rearrangement links TRBV4-1 to TRBJ1-6; TRBD1 matches 7 bases. Trimming removed 3 bases from V and 4 bases from J; junction bases left unmatched: 6. Germline V gives CDR1 MGHRA, CDR2 YSYEKL. The CDR3 has 16 amino acids. DNA for the CDR3: TGCGCCAGCAGCCACCCCCAGGGGGATTATAATTCACCCCTCCACTTT. Its protein product is CASSHPQGDYNSPLHF.